One and the same sample provided the 32 T cell receptor beta chains below, sequenced in a study of blood T cell repertoires in COVID-19. Generated by immunoSEQ multiplex PCR, the TCRdb table keeps only in-frame clones and is missing some. The table shows 180,000 or so clones, with over 75% occurring only once. The sequenced material came from peripheral blood. The receptors shown here come from a man aged 50 to 60 who had recovered from COVID-19.

This sequence joins TRBV24-1 and TRBJ1-6; 8 bases map to TRBD1. Looked up from germline, CDR1 is KGHDR and CDR2 is SFDVKD. There are 21 residues in the CDR3. V trimming: 0 bases; J trimming: 0 bases; junction bases outside the gene matches: 12. DNA of the CDR3: TGTGCCACCAGTGATTTGATGACAGGGGAACTGAAGAGCTCCTATAATTCACCCCTCCACTTT. It encodes CATSDLMTGELKSSYNSPLHF.

This clone came up once. The V call is TRBV29-1, the J call TRBJ1-5, with TRBD1 matching over 10 bases. The length of the CDR3 is 14 residues. Germline V CDR1 and CDR2: SQVTM, ANQGSEA. Trimming cost V 7 bases and J 4 bases; bases outside gene matches: 7. CDR3 amino acids: CSAVTGGNNQPQHF. CDR3 sequence (DNA): TGCAGCGCGGTGACAGGGGGCAATAATCAGCCCCAGCATTTT. Using reference TRBV29-1 and TRBJ1-5 for the parts outside the CDR3, the full variable domain is SAVISQKPSRDICQRGTSLTIQCQVDSQVTMMFWYRQQPGQSLTLIATANQGSEATYESGFVIDKFPISRPNLTFSTLTVSNMSPEDSSIYLCSAVTGGNNQPQHFGDGTRLSIL.

The V call is TRBV24-1, the J call TRBJ2-5, with D possibly TRBD1 on 6 matching bases. The CDR3 sequence is 13 residues long. The germline CDR1 and CDR2 sequences are KGHDR and SFDVKD. Trimming removed 7 bases at V and 0 bases at J, with 8 bases between. CDR3 sequence (DNA): TGTGCCACCAGCGACAGGTACCAAGAGACCCAGTACTTC. Its translation: CATSDRYQETQYF.

The chain links TRBV7-9 to TRBJ1-2; the match to TRBD1 covers 7 bases. From germline, CDR1 is SEHNR and CDR2 FQNEAQ (reference sequence). CDR3 length equals 15 residues. V was clipped by 1 base and J by 4 bases; unmatched bases: 6. The DNA of the CDR3 is TGTGCCAGCAGCTTAGGGATAGGGACAGCCTATGGCTACACCTTC. Its translation: CASSLGIGTAYGYTF.

This chain links TRBV7-6 with TRBJ2-3; perhaps TRBD2 as D (7 bases). V dropped 5 bases and J dropped 10 bases, with 25 bases sitting between them. From germline, CDR1 is SGHVS and CDR2 FNYEAQ. The CDR3 is 16 residues long. The CDR3 is CASSLLGAAGPRAQYF. The CDR3 DNA reads TGTGCCAGCAGCCTCCTGGGGGCAGCGGGACCGCGAGCGCAGTATTTT.

This chain connects TRBV3-1 (or the pseudogene TRBV3-2) to TRBJ1-2; weak D call: TRBD1 (6 bases). The germline CDR1 and CDR2 sequences are LGHDT and YNNKEL (reference sequence). This CDR3 spans 15 amino acids. The V end was cut by 2 bases, the J end by 6 bases, with 16 bases between. The CDR3 protein is CASSQKGETWDGYTF. The CDR3, as DNA: TGTGCCAGCAGCCAAAAGGGGGAAACTTGGGATGGCTACACCTTC.

The rearrangement links TRBV12-5 to TRBJ2-2, with D hard to call. Germline CDR1 LGHNT, CDR2 FRNRAP. The V gene lost 7 bases and the J gene lost 3 bases, with 6 bases spanning the gap. The CDR3 totals 12 residues. The CDR3 protein is CASALYTGELFF. DNA for the CDR3: TGTGCTAGTGCCCTATACACCGGGGAGCTGTTTTTT.

There are a few counts of this clone. The chain has TRBV4-1 and TRBJ2-1; D is uncertain. Per germline, CDR1 MGHRA and CDR2 YSYEKL. The CDR3 runs to 14 residues. Trimming shortened V by 1 base and J by 4 bases, and 8 bases separated the two germline ends. The CDR3 DNA sequence: TGCGCCAGCAGCCAAGCCACTTCATACAATGAGCAGTTCTTC. It encodes CASSQATSYNEQFF.

The V gene is TRBV4-2, the J gene TRBJ2-1; tentative D call: TRBD2 (5 bases). From germline, CDR1 is LGHNA and CDR2 YNFKEQ. This CDR3 region has 16 residues. Trimming removed 1 base from V and 9 bases from J, with 19 bases in between. This chain's CDR3 is CASSQVGAWEAPEQFF. The CDR3 DNA sequence: TGTGCCAGCAGCCAAGTGGGAGCCTGGGAAGCCCCTGAGCAGTTCTTC.

The V call is TRBV19, the J call TRBJ1-2; D call uncertain. Trimming pared 2 bases from V and 5 bases from J, leaving 6 bases between. The CDR3 loop spans 12 amino acids. Germline CDR1 and CDR2: LNHDA and SQIVND (reference sequence). The CDR3 here is CASSIFGYGYTF. CDR3 nucleotides: TGTGCCAGTAGTATATTCGGGTATGGCTACACCTTC.

This clone was picked up one time. The rearrangement uses TRBV30 and TRBJ2-7; weak D call: TRBD1 (6 bases). Germline lookup yields CDR1 GTSNPN and CDR2 SVGIG (reference sequence). Trimming left V 5 bases short and J 2 bases short, with 13 bases between. CDR3 length: 13 amino acids. The DNA for the CDR3 is TGTGCCTGGGAGACAGGCCGCACCTACGAGCAGTACTTC. It codes for CAWETGRTYEQYF. Complete variable domain (other parts from reference TRBV30 and TRBJ2-7): SQTIHQWPATLVQPVGSPLSLECTVEGTSNPNLYWYRQAAGRGLQLLFYSVGIGQISSEVPQNLSASRPQDRQFILSSKKLLLSDSGFYLCAWETGRTYEQYFGPGTRLTVT.

V usage is TRBV4-2 and J usage is TRBJ2-5, with 9 bases that match TRBD1. Trimming removed 4 bases from V and 5 bases from J; junction bases left unmatched: 8. The CDR3 spans 15 residues. Germline V gives CDR1 LGHNA, CDR2 YNFKEQ. CDR3 residues: CASSRAGQGMETQYF. CDR3 coding DNA: TGTGCCAGCAGCCGGGCCGGACAGGGGATGGAGACCCAGTACTTC.

V gene TRBV30 combines with J gene TRBJ1-5, with a weak D call TRBD1 (5 bases). CDR3 length: 15 residues. Looked up from germline, CDR1 is GTSNPN and CDR2 is SVGIG (reference sequence). Between the trimmed V and J ends, which lost 2 bases and 9 bases, there was a span of 20 bases. CDR3 sequence (DNA): TGTGCCTGGAGTACGGGGACTCGCCGGGGGGGGCCCCAGCATTTT. This translates into CAWSTGTRRGGPQHF.

This clone was observed a handful of times. This chain joins TRBV7-9 and TRBJ2-7; 8 nucleotides agree with TRBD1. The CDR3 is 14 residues long. The J segment lost 6 bases and the V segment lost 4 bases, leaving 8 bases of the junction unmatched. Germline V CDR1 and CDR2: SEHNR, FQNEAQ (reference sequence). In DNA form, the CDR3 reads TGTGCCAGCAGCTCACGATCGACAGGGGCCGAGCAGTACTTC. As protein: CASSSRSTGAEQYF.

This chain joins TRBV5-1 and TRBJ1-2, with 8 bases lining up with TRBD1. Unmatched junction bases numbered 8, after V lost 3 bases and J lost 4 bases. The V gene's germline CDR1 is SGHRS and CDR2 YFSETQ. This CDR3 has 15 residues. DNA of the CDR3: TGCGCCAGCAGCTGGACACAGGGGGGTAGCTATGGCTACACCTTC. Its translation is CASSWTQGGSYGYTF.

J is TRBJ2-2 and V is TRBV7-8, with 8 nucleotides matching TRBD2. Germline-derived CDR1 and CDR2 are SGHVS and FQNEAQ. This CDR3 is built from 17 residues. V lost 6 bases to trimming and J lost 4 bases; unmatched junction nucleotides: 13. The CDR3: CASSPLWGLVGTGELFF. The DNA of the CDR3 is TGTGCCAGCAGTCCACTCTGGGGACTAGTAGGCACCGGGGAGCTGTTTTTT.

This chain links TRBV19 with TRBJ2-1; TRBD1 agrees at 10 bases. The germline CDR1 and CDR2 sequences are LNHDA and SQIVND (reference sequence). Germline trimming cut 10 bases from V and 7 bases from J; bases unmatched to any gene: 10. This CDR3 is built from 14 residues. This chain's CDR3 is CATGQGGIGNEQFF. The CDR3 DNA follows: TGTGCCACTGGACAGGGGGGGATAGGAAATGAGCAGTTCTTC.

The V gene is TRBV7-8, the J gene TRBJ2-1; 10 bases are a match to TRBD2. The V gene end was trimmed by 6 bases and the J gene end by 0 bases; junction bases not matched to a gene: 5. This CDR3 spans 16 amino acids. Germline V CDR1 and CDR2: SGHVS, FQNEAQ. CDR3 sequence: CASRALAGSSYNEQFF. As DNA, the CDR3 is TGTGCCAGCAGGGCACTAGCGGGGAGCTCCTACAATGAGCAGTTCTTC.

The chain carries TRBV13 and TRBJ2-7; 8 nucleotides match TRBD2. The germline V gene has CDR1 PRHDT and CDR2 FYEKMQ (reference sequence). This CDR3 has 14 amino acids. V was pared by 6 bases and J by 5 bases, with 9 bases of the junction left unmatched. As DNA, the CDR3 is TGTGCCAGCAGGAACGGGACTAGTAATCACGAGCAGTACTTC. Its translation: CASRNGTSNHEQYF.

J is TRBJ2-1 and V is TRBV21-1; TRBD2, the table's D call, lacks a check against the DNA. TRBV21-1 is a documented pseudogene. This CDR3 spans 15 amino acids. The CDR3 loop is CASSKASGRAHEQFF. The CDR3 nucleotides read TGTGCCAGCAGCAAAGCTAGCGGGAGGGCCCATGAGCAGTTCTTC.

V and J are TRBV3-1 (or the pseudogene TRBV3-2) and TRBJ1-2; 7 bases match TRBD1. CDR1 and CDR2 from the germline V gene are LGHDT and YNNKEL (reference sequence). This CDR3 region has 19 residues. Losses at the gene ends were 2 bases for V and 8 bases for J; bases not matched to a gene: 23. As DNA, the CDR3 is TGTGCCAGCAGCCAACCCTGGATGCTGGACAGGCGGTTTCTGGAAGGCTACACCTTC. Protein sequence: CASSQPWMLDRRFLEGYTF.

The chain links TRBV7-9 to TRBJ2-5, with no clear D. The CDR3 loop spans 14 amino acids. Per the germline V gene, CDR1 is SEHNR and CDR2 is FQNEAQ (reference sequence). V was clipped by 3 bases and J by 5 bases, with 13 bases between them. CDR3 region: CASSFRGSGETQYF. DNA for the CDR3: TGTGCCAGCAGCTTCCGCGGAAGTGGGGAGACCCAGTACTTC.

This clone was seen repeatedly, ten times or more. The V call is TRBV5-4, the J call TRBJ2-3; 10 nucleotides match TRBD2. The CDR3 runs to 15 residues. Germline CDR1 SGHNT, CDR2 YYREEE (reference sequence). Germline trimming cut 3 bases from V and 4 bases from J; bases unmatched to any gene: 5. The CDR3 is CASSSAGGDPDTQYF. The CDR3 bases are TGTGCCAGCAGCTCAGCGGGAGGGGACCCAGATACGCAGTATTTT.

The chain combines TRBV6-5 with TRBJ2-4; D uncertain. The CDR3 has 15 amino acids. Trimming pared 2 bases from V and 0 bases from J, leaving 8 bases between. From germline, CDR1 is MNHEY and CDR2 SVGAGI. The CDR3 protein is CASSYVPVAKNIQYF. DNA for the CDR3: TGTGCCAGCAGTTACGTTCCCGTAGCCAAAAACATTCAGTACTTC.

The V and J genes are TRBV2 and TRBJ2-5; 15 nucleotides align to TRBD2. Trimming at V came to 6 bases and at J to 5 bases, leaving 4 bases not matched to a gene. Per germline, CDR1 SNHLY and CDR2 FYNNEI. CDR3 length: 15 amino acids. CDR3 nucleotide sequence: TGTGCCAGCAGCGCCGGGACTAGCGGGGGGGAGACCCAGTACTTC. Translated, it gives CASSAGTSGGETQYF.

The chain has TRBV11-2 and TRBJ2-7, with 9 nucleotides matching TRBD2. CDR1 is SGHAT, CDR2 FQNNGV, per germline. Trimming at V came to 5 bases and at J to 4 bases, leaving 3 bases not matched to a gene. CDR3 length: 13 amino acids. The CDR3 DNA sequence: TGTGCCAGCAGCATTAGCGGGAGTTACGAGCAGTACTTC. It is translated as CASSISGSYEQYF.

This chain joins TRBV5-1 and TRBJ2-3; TRBD2 is a possible D gene (6 bases). V was clipped by 4 bases and J by 2 bases, with 11 bases between them. Per the germline V gene, CDR1 is SGHRS and CDR2 is YFSETQ. The CDR3 sequence is 14 residues long. CDR3: CASSGGAFTDTQYF. The CDR3 nucleotides read TGCGCCAGCAGCGGCGGGGCCTTCACAGATACGCAGTATTTT.

Regarding this clone: This could be a read error, since a much larger clone is one nucleotide away. Other DNA sequences in the same sample also yield this CDR3. The chain carries TRBV4-2 and TRBJ1-5; no definite D call. Looked up from germline, CDR1 is LGHNA and CDR2 is YNFKEQ. The CDR3 consists of 13 residues. The ends were cut back, 0 bases at V and 7 bases at J, with 7 bases in the middle. The CDR3, as DNA: TGTGCCAGCAGCCAAGATCTCCTACAGCCCCAGCATTTT. It yields the protein CASSQDLLQPQHF.

The V gene is TRBV27, the J gene TRBJ1-5; D remains ambiguous. V was clipped by 5 bases and J by 1 base, with 21 bases between them. CDR1 is MNHEY and CDR2 is SMNVEV in the germline V gene (reference sequence). The CDR3 runs to 18 residues. The CDR3 sequence is CASSPNFGRLRSNQPQHF. The CDR3 DNA follows: TGTGCCAGCAGTCCTAACTTCGGGAGATTGAGGAGCAATCAGCCCCAGCATTTT.

The V and J genes are TRBV7-9 and TRBJ1-1; D ambiguous. This CDR3 is built from 12 residues. Deletions cut 5 bases from V and 5 bases from J, with 9 bases between. CDR1 and CDR2 (germline): SEHNR, FQNEAQ (reference sequence). Here the CDR3 DNA reads TGTGCCAGCAGCCCACGGAGTACTGAAGCTTTCTTT. Residues: CASSPRSTEAFF.

V gene TRBV10-2 combines with J gene TRBJ2-1; 11 bases fit TRBD2. The CDR3 runs 14 residues. V gave up 7 bases and J gave up 4 bases; unmatched junction bases: 3. Germline V gene data show CDR1 as WSHSY and CDR2 as SAAADI. CDR3 in DNA: TGCGCCAGCACTACTAGCGGGAGTTACAATGAGCAGTTCTTC. The encoded protein is CASTTSGSYNEQFF.

The genes are TRBV7-2 and TRBJ2-7; 14 nucleotides line up with TRBD2. CDR1 and CDR2 from the germline V gene are SGHTA and FQGNSA. The CDR3 has 15 amino acids. V dropped 5 bases and J dropped 4; count of bases not matched to a gene: 4. For the CDR3, the DNA is TGTGCCAGCAGCCAGGGACTAGCGGGAGAGTACGAGCAGTACTTC. Translation gives CASSQGLAGEYEQYF.